This T cell receptor beta chain was sequenced in a study of cytomegalovirus exposure and HLA in healthy donors (TCRdb year 2017). Broadly, across the study: An earlier analysis of approximately 640 of the donors reported about 250 Gb of sequence data and 117 million unique TCR beta sequences from 150 million to 200 million T cells. The study aimed to test whether cataloging public T cell receptors could reveal signatures of past pathogen exposure. The number of donors typed differed by locus, with about 629-630 for A, B, C, DRB1 and DQB1, roughly 520 for DQA1, some 570 for DPA1, and approximately 470 for DPB1. The T cell repertoires of about 700 subjects were profiled by immunosequencing and related to cytomegalovirus serostatus. Among the roughly 400 genotyped donors, about 85% belonged to the genetic ancestry cluster associated with self-reported Caucasian donors. A few DR-DQ haplotypes were treated as single units for association and clustering because of strong linkage in the cohort. Rather than drawing on any new phenotypic data, the later analysis identified candidate immune exposures from TCR beta sequences and the way those sequences occurred across donors. To study patterns of TCR occurrence, a later analysis re-analyzed previously published TCR beta repertoires from several hundred donors and added high-resolution HLA genotyping. To predict cytomegalovirus infection status, the study combined high-throughput TCR immunosequencing, statistical association of individual TCRs with disease status, and machine learning. Alongside the repertoire data, information on donor age, sex, ethnicity and CMV serostatus was compiled. Among around 400 genotyped donors of the cohort, an average of approximately 220,000 unique TCR beta nucleotide sequences was sequenced per donor, of which 15% to 20% were non-productive. Besides the first cohort of approximately 710 subjects, a separate validation cohort made up of 95 to 150 different subjects was used. Roughly 300 gigabases of sequencing data and tens of millions of unique TCR sequences were included in an early release covering several hundred HLA-typed donors. A later genetic analysis used genome-wide SNP genotypes for about 65% of the roughly 670 donors, treating that subset as a discovery cohort. An earlier analysis of 500 to 650 of the donors applied high-throughput TCR beta sequencing to assess whether each TCR beta V gene segment acted as functional or pseudogenic. All discovery cohort repertoires had been generated using a single sequencing platform. HLA typing included class I and class II loci at four-digit resolution.

Including the terminal cysteine and phenylalanine, the CDR3 comprises 15 residues. Kept here is only the CDR3 DNA, which spans 45 bases and is read in frame from base 1. For CDR1 and CDR2, the germline V gene lists SGDLS and YYNGEE. For this chain, trimming is 0 bases at the V end and 6 bases at the J end, and the number of junction bases without a gene match is 3. The library was prepared using the immunoSEQ multiplex PCR assay. The multiplex PCR relied on a mix of 60 forward primers for TCR Vbeta segments and 13 reverse primers for TCR Jbeta segments. The CDR3 region of rearranged TCR beta genes was amplified from genomic DNA with a multiplex PCR assay. Amplified TCR beta libraries were sequenced as 87-base-pair reads on the Illumina HiSeq System. The study's processing was this. Across the 600 to 700 repertoires, a later analysis counted 60 million to 90 million unique TCR beta chains, roughly 11 million of which were shared by at least two donors. A nearest-neighbor algorithm error-corrected the raw reads and collapsed the reads into unique sequences, merging closely related sequences to remove PCR and sequencing errors. Alignment of CDR3 sequences to IMGT reference sequences was used to assign V, D and J gene segments. Each retained sequence needed at least a six-nucleotide match to both a V gene segment and a J gene segment. A rearrangement counted as productive if the CDR3 had no stop codons and remained in frame with V and J, and every other rearrangement counted as non-productive. Following IMGT convention, CDR3 was defined as the stretch from the second conserved V-encoded cysteine up to the conserved J-encoded phenylalanine. Sequences without an unambiguous match to a single V gene segment were excluded from the earlier analysis of a few hundred of the donors. An earlier analysis of 587 of the donors called V segments functional above 56.7% productive rearrangements and segregating when the between-donor standard deviation exceeded 5%. A statistical classification framework was built to diagnose cytomegalovirus status from the catalog of TCR beta chain sequences. In a later analysis, TCR nucleotide sequences were compared against IMGT/GENE-DB human TR gene sequences so that V and J genes could be assigned. Using the TCRdist pipeline, a later analysis assigned CDR3 sequences along with most-parsimonious VDJ recombination scenarios. In a later analysis, every TCR beta chain was defined by the combination of its CDR3 amino acid sequence and its V-gene family, and reads without a unique V-gene family were dropped. As a way to deal with suspected cross-contamination and a sequencing artifact, a later analysis dropped hundreds of nucleotide sequences that were highly shared and had low generation probability. For each public chain, a later analysis derived a clonal expansion index from normalized ranks of inferred template counts within each repertoire. A later analysis computed generation probabilities with a VDJ recombination model fitted to out-of-frame rearrangements, and checked the results against IGoR. Hypergeometric tests were used in a later analysis to score TCR-TCR, TCR-HLA and TCR-CMV co-occurrence, with a repertoire-size bias correction applied to the TCR pairs. In a later analysis, false discovery rates were estimated by permuting HLA or CMV assignments 20 times. In a later analysis, co-occurring TCRs were grouped using DBSCAN, and TCRdist sequence similarity was added for clustering within HLA-allele-positive subsets. For co-occurrence clustering, repertoires with fewer than 30,000 or more than 120,000 public chains were excluded, along with 5 or 6 repertoires with anomalous nucleotide sharing. TCRdb limited this immuneACCESS table to in-frame rearrangements with V and J called. A share of clones is missing; checked studies link under half to unresolved V genes, and the rest is unexplained. For V, J and clone size, that table is used; D and trimming come from the DNA. The sample table contains some 180,000 clones; only one count was recorded for around 80% of them. The ten largest clonotypes hold less than 1.5% of the sample.

The cohort consisted of 600 to 700 healthy bone marrow donors. Cohort members were all nominally healthy when sampled, although unrecorded immune exposures were likely present. The donor was CMV seropositive and was included in the group of 250 to 300 seropositive cohort members. Every donor gave a peripheral blood sample, and the peripheral blood mononuclear cells from that sample were used for TCR beta sequencing. Genomic DNA was extracted from the blood cell samples with the Qiagen DNeasy Blood Extraction Kit. Comments on this clone: It lacks a known antigen. Base qualities are not provided; no much larger clone lies one nucleotide away.

General study outcomes and caveats: The study listed 164 TCR beta chains as associated with cytomegalovirus. A later analysis associated 17,000 or so TCR beta sequences with specific HLA alleles at a false discovery rate of 0.05. In a later analysis, HLA-associated TCR beta chains showed more clonal expansion and lower generation probabilities than non-associated chains that were equally common. Broadly in line with IMGT annotations, most TCR beta V segments showed up in productive rearrangements about 87% or about 30% of the time in an earlier analysis of a few hundred of the donors. For the cohort, immune exposure information was limited to CMV serostatus. Most TCR sequences were observed very rarely across donors, whereas some public TCRs were present in many individuals. Three of the identified cytomegalovirus-associated TCR beta chains were confirmed in vitro to be specific for cytomegalovirus antigens. In this cohort, only TCR beta chains were sequenced, and detectable features were limited by the absence of alpha or paired-chain data. Because HLA typing was missing for some donors at each locus, association tests included only the typed subset. A further reported finding was that TCR beta sequences accurately predicted the HLA-A and HLA-B alleles for most subjects in the first cohort. According to the authors, the approach could potentially be generalized to other disease states and immunological phenotypes. A group of highly shared sequence variants was considered likely to be a technical artifact of the sequencing pipeline. An association between a missense DCLRE1C variant and V-gene and J-gene trimming of TCR beta chains was found in a later genetic analysis and replicated in an independent cohort. Assigning TCR associations to individual alleles was difficult when HLA alleles, especially DR and DQ, strongly co-occurred. Sequencing depth was assumed to be roughly uniform across donors in the presence/absence analyses, though that assumption may not hold. Cytomegalovirus status was reported to be diagnosed by the classifier with high specificity and sensitivity in both the original and validation cohorts. In a later genetic analysis, fewer N-insertions in productive TCRs were reported among donors in an Asian-associated ancestry cluster than the approximately 710-donor mean. According to a later analysis, most CMV-associated TCR beta chains appeared to be HLA-restricted, and the HLA associations seemed to be driven largely by CMV exposure. Correlated functional status among segregating V segments might be attributable to linkage disequilibrium, but an unknown experimental factor could not be ruled out. According to a later analysis, TCR association rates differed among HLA loci, with DRB1 alleles showing the most associated TCRs and HLA-C alleles showing the fewest. Several of the top co-occurrence clusters appeared to be linked to parvovirus B19, influenza, CMV and Epstein-Barr virus, according to a later analysis. The earlier analysis of nearly 600 of the donors excluded 15 to 20 rarely observed V segments, including chromosome 9 orphons, because counts were too low. Because the 87-base-pair reads could not distinguish some IMGT-functional V segments, including TRBV6-2 and TRBV6-3, those segments were excluded.

Sequencing was carried out using PBMCs. This chain joins TRBV9 to TRBJ2-7, with 13 bases matching TRBD2. The source is a girl aged 10 to 17 in good health and CMV-seropositive. The CDR3 reads CASSVGGLAGIEQYF. The bases read TGTGCCAGCAGCGTAGGGGGACTAGCGGGAATCGAGCAGTACTTC.